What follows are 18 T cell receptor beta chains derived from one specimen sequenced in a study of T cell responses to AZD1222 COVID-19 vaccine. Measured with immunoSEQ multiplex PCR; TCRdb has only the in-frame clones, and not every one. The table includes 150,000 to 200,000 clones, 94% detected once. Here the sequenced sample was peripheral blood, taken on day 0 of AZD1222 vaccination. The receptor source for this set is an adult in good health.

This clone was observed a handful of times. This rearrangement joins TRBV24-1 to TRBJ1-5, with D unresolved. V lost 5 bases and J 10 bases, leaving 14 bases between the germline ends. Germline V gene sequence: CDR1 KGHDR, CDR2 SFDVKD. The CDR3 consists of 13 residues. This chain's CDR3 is CATSASGETPQHF. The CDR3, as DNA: TGTGCCACCAGTGCCAGTGGGGAGACACCCCAGCATTTT.

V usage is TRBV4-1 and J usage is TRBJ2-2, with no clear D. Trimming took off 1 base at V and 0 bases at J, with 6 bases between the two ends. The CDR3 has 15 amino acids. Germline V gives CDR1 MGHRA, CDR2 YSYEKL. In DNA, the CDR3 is TGCGCCAGCAGCCAAGGTGTTGCGAACACCGGGGAGCTGTTTTTT. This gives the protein CASSQGVANTGELFF.

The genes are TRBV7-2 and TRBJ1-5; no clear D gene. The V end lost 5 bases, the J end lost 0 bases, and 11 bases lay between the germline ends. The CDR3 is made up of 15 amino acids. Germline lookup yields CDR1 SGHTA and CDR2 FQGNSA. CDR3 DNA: TGTGCCAGCAGCCTCGTCGGGATTAGCAATCAGCCCCAGCATTTT. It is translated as CASSLVGISNQPQHF.

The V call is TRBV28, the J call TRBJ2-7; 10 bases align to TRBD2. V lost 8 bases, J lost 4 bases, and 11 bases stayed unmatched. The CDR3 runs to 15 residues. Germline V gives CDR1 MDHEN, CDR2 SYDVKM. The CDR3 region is CASRPLTSGSYEQYF. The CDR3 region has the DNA TGTGCCAGCCGCCCTCTGACTAGCGGGTCTTACGAGCAGTACTTC.

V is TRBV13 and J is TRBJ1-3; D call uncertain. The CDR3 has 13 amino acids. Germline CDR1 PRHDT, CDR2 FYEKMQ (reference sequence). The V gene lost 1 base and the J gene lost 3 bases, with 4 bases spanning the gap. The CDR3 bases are TGTGCCAGCAGCTTAGCGAATGGAAACACCATATATTTT. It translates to CASSLANGNTIYF.

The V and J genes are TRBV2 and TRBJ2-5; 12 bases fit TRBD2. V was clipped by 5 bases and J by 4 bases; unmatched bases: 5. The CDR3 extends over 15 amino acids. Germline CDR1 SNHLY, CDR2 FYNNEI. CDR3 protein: CASSLAGGWGETQYF. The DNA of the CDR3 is TGTGCCAGCAGTCTAGCGGGAGGGTGGGGAGAGACCCAGTACTTC.

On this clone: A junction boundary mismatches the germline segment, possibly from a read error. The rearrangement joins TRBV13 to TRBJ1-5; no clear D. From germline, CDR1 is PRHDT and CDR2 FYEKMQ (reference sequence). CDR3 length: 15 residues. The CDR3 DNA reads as TGTGCCAGCAGCCTAGGGCGGGCTAGCAATCAGCCCCAGCATTTT. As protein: CASSLGRASNQPQHF.

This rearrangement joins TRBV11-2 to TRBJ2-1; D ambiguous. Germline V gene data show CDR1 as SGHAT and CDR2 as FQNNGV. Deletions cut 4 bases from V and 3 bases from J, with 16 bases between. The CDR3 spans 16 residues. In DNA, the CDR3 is TGTGCCAGCAGCTACGGACCATACGTAGTCTACAATGAGCAGTTCTTC. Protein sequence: CASSYGPYVVYNEQFF.

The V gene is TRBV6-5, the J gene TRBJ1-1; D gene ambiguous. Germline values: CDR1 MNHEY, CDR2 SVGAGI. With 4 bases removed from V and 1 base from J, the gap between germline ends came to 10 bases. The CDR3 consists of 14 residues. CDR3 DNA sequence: TGTGCCAGCAGTTTCCATTGGGGGAACACTGAAGCTTTCTTT. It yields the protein CASSFHWGNTEAFF.

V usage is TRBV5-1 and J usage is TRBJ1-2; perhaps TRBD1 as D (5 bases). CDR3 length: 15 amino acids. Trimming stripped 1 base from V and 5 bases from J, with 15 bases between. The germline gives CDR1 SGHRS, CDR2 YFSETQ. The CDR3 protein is CASSLLSGNSYGYTF. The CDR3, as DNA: TGCGCCAGCAGCTTGTTGTCAGGGAACTCTTATGGCTACACCTTC.

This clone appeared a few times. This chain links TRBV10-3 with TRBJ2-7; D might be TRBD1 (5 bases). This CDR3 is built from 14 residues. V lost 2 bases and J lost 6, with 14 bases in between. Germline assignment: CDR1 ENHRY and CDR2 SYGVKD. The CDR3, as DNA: TGTGCCATCAGTGAGGACAGTTTGCCCTCCGAGCAGTACTTC. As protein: CAISEDSLPSEQYF.

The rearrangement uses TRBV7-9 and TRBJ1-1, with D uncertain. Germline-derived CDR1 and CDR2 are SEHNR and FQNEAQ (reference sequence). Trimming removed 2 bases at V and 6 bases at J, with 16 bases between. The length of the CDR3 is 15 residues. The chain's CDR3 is CASSLTTRPGAEAFF. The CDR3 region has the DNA TGTGCCAGCAGCTTAACGACCCGGCCGGGAGCTGAAGCTTTCTTT.

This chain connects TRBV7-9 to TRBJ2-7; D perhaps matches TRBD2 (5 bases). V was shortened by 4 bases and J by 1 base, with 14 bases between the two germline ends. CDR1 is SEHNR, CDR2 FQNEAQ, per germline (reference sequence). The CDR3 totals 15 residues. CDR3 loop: CASSWGADTSYEQYF. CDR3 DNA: TGTGCCAGCAGCTGGGGAGCGGATACATCCTACGAGCAGTACTTC.

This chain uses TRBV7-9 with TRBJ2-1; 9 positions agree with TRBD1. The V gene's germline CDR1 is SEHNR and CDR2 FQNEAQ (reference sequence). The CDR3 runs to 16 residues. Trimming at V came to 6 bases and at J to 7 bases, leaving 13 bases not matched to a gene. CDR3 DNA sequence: TGTGCCAGCAGTTACTTTGGGACAGGGAACAGGAATGAGCAGTTCTTC. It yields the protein CASSYFGTGNRNEQFF.

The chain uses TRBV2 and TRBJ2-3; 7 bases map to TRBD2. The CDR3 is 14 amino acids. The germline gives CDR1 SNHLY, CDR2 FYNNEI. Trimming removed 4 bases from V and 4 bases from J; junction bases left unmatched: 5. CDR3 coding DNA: TGTGCCAGCAGTGTAGGGGACTACCCAGATACGCAGTATTTT. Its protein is CASSVGDYPDTQYF.

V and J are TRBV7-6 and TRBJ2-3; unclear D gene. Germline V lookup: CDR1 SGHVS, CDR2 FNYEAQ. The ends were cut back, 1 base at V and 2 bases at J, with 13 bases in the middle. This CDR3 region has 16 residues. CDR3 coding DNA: TGTGCCAGCAGCTTAGAAGTTGGTAGTAACACAGATACGCAGTATTTT. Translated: CASSLEVGSNTDTQYF.

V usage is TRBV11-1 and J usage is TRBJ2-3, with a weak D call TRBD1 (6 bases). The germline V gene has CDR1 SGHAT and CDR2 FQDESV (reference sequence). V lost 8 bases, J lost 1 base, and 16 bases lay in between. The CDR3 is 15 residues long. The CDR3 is CASGPDRSGTDTQYF. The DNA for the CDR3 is TGTGCCAGCGGCCCGGACAGATCCGGCACAGATACGCAGTATTTT. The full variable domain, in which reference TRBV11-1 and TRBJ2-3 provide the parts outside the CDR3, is EAEVAQSPRYKITEKSQAVAFWCDPISGHATLYWYRQILGQGPELLVQFQDESVVDDSQLPKDRFSAERLKGVDSTLKIQPAELGDSAMYLCASGPDRSGTDTQYFGPGTRLTVL.

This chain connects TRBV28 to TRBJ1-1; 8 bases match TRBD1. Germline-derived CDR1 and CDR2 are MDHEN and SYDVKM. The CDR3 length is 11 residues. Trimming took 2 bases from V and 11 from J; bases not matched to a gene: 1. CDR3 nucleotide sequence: TGTGCCAGCAGTTTAAGGGACAGGGCTTTCTTT. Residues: CASSLRDRAFF.